These 12 T cell receptor beta chains were sequenced from one sample in a study of T cell responses to AZD1222 COVID-19 vaccine. Sequencing used immunoSEQ multiplex PCR; TCRdb keeps in-frame clones, though not all of them. The sample has 150,000 or so clones, about nine tenths seen once. Material: peripheral blood, obtained on day 0 of AZD1222 vaccination. The receptors originated from an adult in good health.

This clone was counted only a few times. The J gene is TRBJ1-1, the V gene TRBV19; tentatively, D is TRBD1 (6 bases). The germline V gene encodes CDR1 LNHDA and CDR2 SQIVND (reference sequence). The germline V and J ends were trimmed by 7 bases and 5 bases, with 14 bases remaining between them. The CDR3 sequence is 13 residues long. The CDR3 DNA is TGTGCCAGTAATACCCAGCAGGGGACTGAAGCTTTCTTT. Amino acid sequence: CASNTQQGTEAFF.

This clone was found once. This sequence joins TRBV18 and TRBJ1-5; weak D call: TRBD1 (5 bases). The germline V gene has CDR1 KGHSH and CDR2 LQKENI. Trimming shortened V by 2 bases and J by 0 bases, and 8 bases separated the two germline ends. This CDR3 has 15 amino acids. CDR3 residues: CASSPGAHSNQPQHF. The CDR3 DNA reads TGTGCCAGCTCACCAGGGGCCCATAGCAATCAGCCCCAGCATTTT.

Here the CDR3 DNA reads TGTGCCACCAGAGCCGGGGGAAGCAATCAGCCCCAGCATTTT. This gives the protein CATRAGGSNQPQHF. V and J are TRBV24-1 and TRBJ1-5, with D possibly matching TRBD1 (5 bases). The germline V gene has CDR1 KGHDR and CDR2 SFDVKD. There are 14 residues in the CDR3. V lost 7 bases and J lost 1, with 10 bases in between.

V and J are TRBV5-4 and TRBJ1-3; 7 nucleotides match TRBD1. This CDR3 is built from 14 residues. Trimming removed 4 bases from V and 4 bases from J; junction bases left unmatched: 5. Looked up from germline, CDR1 is SGHNT and CDR2 is YYREEE (reference sequence). The CDR3 loop reads CASSHWTGGNTIYF. The CDR3 bases are TGTGCCAGCAGCCACTGGACAGGCGGAAACACCATATATTTT.

J is TRBJ2-2 and V is TRBV7-8, with D unresolved. V was shortened by 4 bases and J by 0 bases, with 6 bases between the two germline ends. CDR1 SGHVS and CDR2 FQNEAQ come from the germline V gene. CDR3 size: 14 residues. CDR3 loop: CASSSPPNTGELFF. The CDR3 region has the DNA TGTGCCAGCAGCTCTCCACCGAACACCGGGGAGCTGTTTTTT.

The CDR3 spells CASSPRLGNTIYF. CDR3 nucleotides: TGTGCCAGCTCCCCAAGACTTGGAAACACCATATATTTT. This chain connects TRBV18 to TRBJ1-3; D call uncertain. Germline V gene lookup returns CDR1 KGHSH and CDR2 LQKENI. V lost 6 bases to trimming and J lost 3 bases, with 9 bases between them. CDR3 size: 13 residues.

V and J are TRBV7-2 and TRBJ1-4, with 8 bases lining up with TRBD1. The CDR3 extends over 15 amino acids. With 5 bases clipped from V and 8 bases from J, the junction kept 10 bases outside the gene matches. Germline CDR1 is SGHTA and CDR2 is FQGNSA. In DNA form, the CDR3 reads TGTGCCAGCAGCCCCCGGACAGGGTTAGTAGAAAAACTGTTTTTT. Its protein is CASSPRTGLVEKLFF. Filled out from reference TRBV7-2 and TRBJ1-4, the complete variable domain reads GAGVSQSPSNKVTEKGKDVELRCDPISGHTALYWYRQSLGQGLEFLIYFQGNSAPDKSGLPSDRFSAERTGGSVSTLTIQRTQQEDSAVYLCASSPRTGLVEKLFFGSGTQLSVL.

J is TRBJ1-2 and V is TRBV20-1, with TRBD1 as a possible D gene (6 bases). In germline, CDR1 is DFQATT, CDR2 SNEGSKA (reference sequence). The CDR3 runs to 10 residues. V lost 5 bases and J lost 14, with 15 bases in between. The CDR3 DNA sequence: TGCAGTGCTGCCAGGGGCGGAGTGACCTTC. Translation: CSAARGGVTF.

The chain joins TRBV7-2 to TRBJ1-1; maybe TRBD1 (5 bases). This CDR3 spans 16 amino acids. The V gene lost 0 bases and the J gene lost 1 base, with 12 bases spanning the gap. Germline V gives CDR1 SGHTA, CDR2 FQGNSA. The CDR3, as DNA: TGTGCCAGCAGCTTAGCACCCCTCGGGGGGAACACTGAAGCTTTCTTT. Protein: CASSLAPLGGNTEAFF.

CDR3 in amino acids: CASRGRATNEKLFF. The CDR3 DNA sequence: TGTGCCAGCAGGGGTCGGGCAACTAATGAAAAACTGTTTTTT. The chain joins TRBV3-1 (or the pseudogene TRBV3-2) to TRBJ1-4; D is unclear. Germline V gives CDR1 LGHDT, CDR2 YNNKEL (reference sequence). The CDR3 runs 14 residues. V lost 6 bases, J lost 0 bases, and 8 bases lay in between.

V and J are TRBV5-1 and TRBJ2-3; tentative D call: TRBD2 (5 bases). V gave up 4 bases and J gave up 3 bases, with 15 bases separating them. Germline-derived CDR1 and CDR2 are SGHRS and YFSETQ. There are 15 residues in the CDR3. The CDR3 spells CASSPMGSRTDTQYF. Here the CDR3 DNA reads TGCGCCAGCAGCCCCATGGGGAGCAGGACAGATACGCAGTATTTT.

The CDR3 sequence is CASSYSPRRSSYNEQFF. CDR3 nucleotide sequence: TGTGCCAGCAGCTACTCCCCACGGCGGAGCTCCTACAATGAGCAGTTCTTC. The chain uses TRBV9 and TRBJ2-1; D uncertain. V was trimmed by 4 bases and J by 0 bases, leaving 17 bases between them. From germline, CDR1 is SGDLS and CDR2 YYNGEE. There are 17 residues in the CDR3.